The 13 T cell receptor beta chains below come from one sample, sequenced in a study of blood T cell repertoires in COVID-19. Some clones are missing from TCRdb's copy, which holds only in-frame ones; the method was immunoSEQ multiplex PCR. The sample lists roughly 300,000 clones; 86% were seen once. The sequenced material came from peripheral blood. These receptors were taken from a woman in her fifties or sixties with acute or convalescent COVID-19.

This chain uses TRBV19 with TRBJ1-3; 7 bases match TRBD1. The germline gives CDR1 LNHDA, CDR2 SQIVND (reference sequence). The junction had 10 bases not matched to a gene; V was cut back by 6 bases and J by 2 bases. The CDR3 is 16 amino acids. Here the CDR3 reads CASRRGQSRPGNTIYF. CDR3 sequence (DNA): TGTGCCAGTAGGAGGGGGCAAAGCCGACCTGGAAACACCATATATTTT.

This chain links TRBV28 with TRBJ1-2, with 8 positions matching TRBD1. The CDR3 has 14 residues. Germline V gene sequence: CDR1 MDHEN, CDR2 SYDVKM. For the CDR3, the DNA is TGTGCAGAGCGCGAGGACAGGGATGGCTATGGCTACACCTTC. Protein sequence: CAEREDRDGYGYTF.

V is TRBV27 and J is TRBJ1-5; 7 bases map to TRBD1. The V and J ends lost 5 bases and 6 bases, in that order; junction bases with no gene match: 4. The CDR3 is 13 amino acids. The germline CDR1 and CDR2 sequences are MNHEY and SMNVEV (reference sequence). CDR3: CASSRDSLQPQHF. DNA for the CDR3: TGTGCCAGCAGTCGGGACAGCCTTCAGCCCCAGCATTTT.

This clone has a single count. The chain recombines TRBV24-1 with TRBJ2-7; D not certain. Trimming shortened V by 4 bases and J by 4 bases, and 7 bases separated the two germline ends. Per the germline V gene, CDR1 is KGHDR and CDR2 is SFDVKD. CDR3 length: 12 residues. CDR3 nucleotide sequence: TGTGCCACCAGTGACCGTAGTTACGAGCAGTACTTC. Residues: CATSDRSYEQYF.

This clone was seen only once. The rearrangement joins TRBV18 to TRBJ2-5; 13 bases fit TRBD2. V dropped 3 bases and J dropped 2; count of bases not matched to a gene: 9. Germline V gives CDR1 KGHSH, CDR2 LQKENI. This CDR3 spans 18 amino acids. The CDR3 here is CASSPQIGTSGNQETQYF. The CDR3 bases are TGTGCCAGCTCACCCCAAATCGGGACTAGCGGGAATCAAGAGACCCAGTACTTC.

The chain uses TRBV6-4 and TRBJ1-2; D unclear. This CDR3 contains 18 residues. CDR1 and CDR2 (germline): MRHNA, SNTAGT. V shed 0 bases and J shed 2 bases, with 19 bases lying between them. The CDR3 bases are TGTGCCAGCAGTGACTCGCGCTTTGGGGTAGGGAGGAACTATGGCTACACCTTC. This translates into CASSDSRFGVGRNYGYTF.

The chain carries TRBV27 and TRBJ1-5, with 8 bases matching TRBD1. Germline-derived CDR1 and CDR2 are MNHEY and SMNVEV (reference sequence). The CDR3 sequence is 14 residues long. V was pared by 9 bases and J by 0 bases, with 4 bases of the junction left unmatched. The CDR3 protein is CARPGQDSNQPQHF. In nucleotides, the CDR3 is TGTGCCAGGCCGGGACAGGATAGCAATCAGCCCCAGCATTTT.

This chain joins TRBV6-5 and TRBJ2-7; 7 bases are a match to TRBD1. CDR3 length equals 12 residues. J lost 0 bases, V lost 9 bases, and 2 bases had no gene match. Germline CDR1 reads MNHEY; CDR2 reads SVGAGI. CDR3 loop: CASWTGSYEQYF. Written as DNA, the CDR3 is TGTGCCAGTTGGACAGGCTCCTACGAGCAGTACTTC.

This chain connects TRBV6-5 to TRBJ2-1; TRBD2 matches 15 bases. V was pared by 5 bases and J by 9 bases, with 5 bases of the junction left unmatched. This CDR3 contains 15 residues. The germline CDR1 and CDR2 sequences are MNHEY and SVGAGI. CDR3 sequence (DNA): TGTGCCAGCAGTCTCGGGACTAGCGGGAGGAGTGAGCAGTTCTTC. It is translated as CASSLGTSGRSEQFF.

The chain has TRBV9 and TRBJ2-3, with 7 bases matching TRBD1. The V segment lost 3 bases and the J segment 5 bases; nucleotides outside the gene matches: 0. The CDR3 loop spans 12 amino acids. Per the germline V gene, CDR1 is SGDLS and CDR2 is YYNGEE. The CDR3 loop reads CASSAGGDTQYF. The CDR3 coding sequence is TGTGCCAGCAGCGCAGGGGGAGATACGCAGTATTTT.

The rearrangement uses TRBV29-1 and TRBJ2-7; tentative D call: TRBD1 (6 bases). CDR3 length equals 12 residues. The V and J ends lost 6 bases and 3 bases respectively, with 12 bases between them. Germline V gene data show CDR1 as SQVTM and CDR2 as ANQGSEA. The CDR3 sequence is CSVSRGSYEQYF. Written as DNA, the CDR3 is TGCAGCGTATCCAGGGGAAGCTACGAGCAGTACTTC.

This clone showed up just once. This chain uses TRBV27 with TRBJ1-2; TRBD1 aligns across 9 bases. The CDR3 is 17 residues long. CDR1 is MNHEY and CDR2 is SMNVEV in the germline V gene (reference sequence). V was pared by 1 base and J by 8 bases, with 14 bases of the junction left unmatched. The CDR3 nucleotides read TGTGCCAGCAGTTTATACCCCATACAGGGGGCCGTTAACGGCTACACCTTC. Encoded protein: CASSLYPIQGAVNGYTF.

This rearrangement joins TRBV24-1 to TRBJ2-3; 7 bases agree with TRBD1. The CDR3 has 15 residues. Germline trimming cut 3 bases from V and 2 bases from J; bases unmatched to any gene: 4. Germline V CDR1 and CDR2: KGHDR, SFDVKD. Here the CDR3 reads CATSDTGVLTDTQYF. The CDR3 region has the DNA TGTGCCACCAGTGATACAGGGGTGCTCACAGATACGCAGTATTTT.